This is a list of T cell receptor beta chains from one sample in a study of T cell changes during pregnancy in multiple sclerosis. The table came from immunoSEQ multiplex PCR; TCRdb's copy has only in-frame clones and leaves some out. This table holds 40,000 to 50,000 clones, less than 90% found once. The input for sequencing was CD4+ T cells from peripheral blood mononuclear cells, taken before pregnancy. These receptors originate from a female donor with multiple sclerosis, enrolled in a pregnancy study. Each CDR3 is given with its conserved first and last residue. D genes are given only for firm matches. Clone sizes are given selectively: once, few, many, or a class where the clone is expanded.

cdr3_nt,cdr3_aa,d_call,j_call,v_call,clone_size
TGCGCCAGCAGCTTGGTATTTGACACGAACACTGAAGCTTTCTTT,CASSLVFDTNTEAFF,NA,TRBJ1-1,TRBV5-1,NA
TGTGCCAGCAGCCCTCCAGCGGGGGACCAGCAGTTCTTC,CASSPPAGDQQFF,TRBD2,TRBJ2-1,TRBV11-2,NA
TGTGCCAGTAGTATAGATCGCGGGCAGGGGCGGTCACCCCTCCACTTT,CASSIDRGQGRSPLHF,NA,TRBJ1-6,TRBV19,NA
TGCGCCAGTCGCGTCACAGGGGAATTCACTGAAGCTTTCTTT,CASRVTGEFTEAFF,TRBD1,TRBJ1-1,TRBV5-1,NA
TGCGCCAGCAGCCAAGATGGTCGAGGAGAGGGCTACACCTTC,CASSQDGRGEGYTF,NA,TRBJ1-2,TRBV4-3,NA
TGTGCCAGCAGTTCACAGGCCTATAATTCACCCCTCCACTTT,CASSSQAYNSPLHF,NA,TRBJ1-6,TRBV6-6,NA
TGTGCCAGCAGCCACACACTTAGCGGAGCTACATCAGATACGCAGTATTTT,CASSHTLSGATSDTQYF,NA,TRBJ2-3,TRBV4-2,NA
TGTGCCTGGAGTGAAGGCGGGGCGAGGGGCTACACCTTC,CAWSEGGARGYTF,NA,TRBJ1-2,TRBV30,once
TGTGCCAGCAGCCAGGGGGCGAAGTCAGATACGCAGTATTTT,CASSQGAKSDTQYF,NA,TRBJ2-3,TRBV14,NA
TGTGCCAGCTCACCTATAGGACACCTAGGGACAGATACGCAGTATTTT,CASSPIGHLGTDTQYF,NA,TRBJ2-3,TRBV18,NA
TGCGCCAGCAGCTTGGGAGGTGGCAAAAACATTCAGTACTTC,CASSLGGGKNIQYF,NA,TRBJ2-4,TRBV5-1,NA
TGTGCCAGCAGTTTACAGGGGGTGCGGGTTACGCAGTATTTT,CASSLQGVRVTQYF,TRBD1,TRBJ2-3,TRBV2,NA
TGTGCCAGTAGCCCTCCGGGACAGGGGAATGAAAAACTGTTTTTT,CASSPPGQGNEKLFF,TRBD1,TRBJ1-4,TRBV19,NA
TGTGCCAGTAGTATCCCAACACAGGGATACACTGAAGCTTTCTTT,CASSIPTQGYTEAFF,NA,TRBJ1-1,TRBV19,NA
TGCGCCAGCAGTGAGTCGCCGGGACAGTCTAAAAACATTCAGTACTTC,CASSESPGQSKNIQYF,TRBD1,TRBJ2-4,TRBV10-1,NA
TGTGCCAGCAGACGACAGGGTCGGGAGACCCAGTACTTC,CASRRQGRETQYF,TRBD1,TRBJ2-5,TRBV6-5,NA
TGTGCCAGCAGCCGTCCCGGGACAGGGAACACTGAAGCTTTCTTT,CASSRPGTGNTEAFF,TRBD1,TRBJ1-1,TRBV14,NA
TGCGCCAGCAGCCACCCTAGCGAGAAGCAAGAGACCCAGTACTTC,CASSHPSEKQETQYF,NA,TRBJ2-5,TRBV4-1,once
TGTGCCAGCAGCTTAGATTCAGGGAACACTGAAGCTTTCTTT,CASSLDSGNTEAFF,NA,TRBJ1-1,TRBV11-2,NA
TGTGCCAGTAGTATAAGGGAGGGGAAGCAGCCCCAGCATTTT,CASSIREGKQPQHF,NA,TRBJ1-5,TRBV19,NA
TGTGCCTGGAGTCATTTGGCGGGGGAGGGGGAGACCCAGTACTTC,CAWSHLAGEGETQYF,TRBD2,TRBJ2-5,TRBV30,NA
TGTGCCAGCAGTGAATATGGGGGGTTCTCCGGGGAGCTGTTTTTT,CASSEYGGFSGELFF,NA,TRBJ2-2,TRBV25-1,NA
TGTGCCAGTAGTATAACAAGCGGACAGCCCCAGCATTTT,CASSITSGQPQHF,NA,TRBJ1-5,TRBV19,NA